These T cell receptor beta chains were read from a single sample in a study of control samples from healthy donors and cancer patients. Profiled with immunoSEQ multiplex PCR; TCRdb holds only in-frame clones, not every one. The sample holds thousands of clones, around nine tenths seen once. Sequenced: PBMCs. These receptors were taken from a man aged 60-69 years with colorectal cancer. CDR3s include the opening cysteine and the closing phenylalanine or tryptophan. Fields, in order: V gene, J gene, CDR3 protein.

TRBV6-2/TRBV6-3,TRBJ2-3,CASSPGLVRADTQYF
TRBV9,TRBJ1-1,CASSVGPSNTEAFF
TRBV18,TRBJ1-1,CASSPEFGGFTEAFF
TRBV5-6,TRBJ2-7,CASSLGARSYEQYF
TRBV12-3/TRBV12-4,TRBJ1-2,CASSSGTGLGYTF
TRBV7-9,TRBJ1-4,CASSSPGITNEKLFF
TRBV2,TRBJ2-6,CASSWGQGVSGANVLTF
TRBV6-4,TRBJ1-3,CASSDPRLRSAGNTIYF
TRBV7-8,TRBJ1-1,CASLRGPNTEAFF
TRBV19,TRBJ1-5,CAMRGGAQHF
TRBV4-2,TRBJ1-3,CASSLSSSGNTIYF
TRBV7-2,TRBJ1-1,CASSLGTVEAFF
TRBV4-3,TRBJ1-2,CASSQVRQAFSGYTF
TRBV28,TRBJ1-3,CASSLAGLISGNTIYF
TRBV7-2,TRBJ1-4,CASSSDRTNEKLFF
TRBV7-9,TRBJ2-5,CASQPGWEFQETQYF
TRBV7-2,TRBJ2-1,CASSLGRVREQFF
TRBV2,TRBJ1-3,CASNPTSVSGNTIYF
TRBV25-1,TRBJ1-2,CASSDGPNYGYTF
TRBV5-8,TRBJ2-3,CASSPGGFRDTQYF
TRBV7-9,TRBJ1-1,CASSPKTRVGTEAFF
TRBV2,TRBJ2-4,CASLALAKNIQYF
TRBV7-2,TRBJ1-1,CASSLVYGTEAFF
TRBV7-8,TRBJ1-2,CASSTIQASYGYTF
TRBV4-3,TRBJ1-2,CASSQGTSLTGGYGYTF
TRBV14,TRBJ1-3,CASSQYGRLSGNTIYF
TRBV12-3/TRBV12-4,TRBJ1-5,CASNQGAGQPQHF
TRBV6-5,TRBJ2-3,CASTRTTDTQYF
TRBV28,TRBJ2-7,CASSSPWGLGYEQYF
TRBV10-3,TRBJ1-2,CAISLQGAGNYGYTF
TRBV4-3,TRBJ1-2,CASSQDPTGGYGYTF
TRBV7-2,TRBJ1-2,CASSFPGAPGGYTF
TRBV21-1,TRBJ2-1,CASPGGAYYNEQFF
TRBV7-3,TRBJ1-6,CASSPAYNSPLHF
TRBV7-9,TRBJ1-3,CASSLVLNSGNTIYF
TRBV4-1,TRBJ2-5,CASSRQFRGGRYQETQYF
TRBV19,TRBJ2-3,CASSVTGTSTDTQYF
TRBV28,TRBJ2-7,CASSSYTRQGSAYEQYF
TRBV27,TRBJ1-2,CASSFSGGAYGYTF
TRBV18,TRBJ2-3,CASSLVAGGTTDTQYF
TRBV4-1,TRBJ2-3,CASSLLGQGADTQYF
TRBV4-3,TRBJ1-2,CASSRYREGFDGYTF
TRBV7-2,TRBJ1-2,CASSLRGDGYTF
TRBV2,TRBJ1-5,CASSAAWDNQPQHF
TRBV20-1,TRBJ1-6,CSASLEGSYNSPLHF
TRBV27,TRBJ1-1,CASSSYRVSLNTEAFF